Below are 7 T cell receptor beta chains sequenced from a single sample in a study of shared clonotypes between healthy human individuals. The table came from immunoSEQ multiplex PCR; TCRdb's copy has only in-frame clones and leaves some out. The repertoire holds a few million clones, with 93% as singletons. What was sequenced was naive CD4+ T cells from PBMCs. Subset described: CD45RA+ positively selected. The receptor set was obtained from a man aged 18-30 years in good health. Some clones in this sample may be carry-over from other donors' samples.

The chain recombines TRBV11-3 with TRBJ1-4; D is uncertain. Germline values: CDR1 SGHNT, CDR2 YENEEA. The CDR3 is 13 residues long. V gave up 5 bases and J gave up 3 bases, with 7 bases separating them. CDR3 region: CASSRTSNEKLFF. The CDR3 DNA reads TGTGCCAGCAGCCGCACTTCTAATGAAAAACTGTTTTTT.

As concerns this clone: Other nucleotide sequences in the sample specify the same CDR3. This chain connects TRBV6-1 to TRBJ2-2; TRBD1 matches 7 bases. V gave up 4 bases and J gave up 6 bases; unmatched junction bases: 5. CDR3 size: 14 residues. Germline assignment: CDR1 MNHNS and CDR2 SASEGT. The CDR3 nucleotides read TGTGCCAGCAGTGCTGACAGGGTAGCCGGGGAGCTGTTTTTT. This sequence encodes CASSADRVAGELFF.

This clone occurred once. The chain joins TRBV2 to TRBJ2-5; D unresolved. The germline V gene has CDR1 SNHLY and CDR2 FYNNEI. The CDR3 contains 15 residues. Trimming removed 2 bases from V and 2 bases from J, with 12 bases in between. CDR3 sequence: CASSERPASQETQYF. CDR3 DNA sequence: TGTGCCAGCAGTGAAAGGCCGGCTTCTCAAGAGACCCAGTACTTC.

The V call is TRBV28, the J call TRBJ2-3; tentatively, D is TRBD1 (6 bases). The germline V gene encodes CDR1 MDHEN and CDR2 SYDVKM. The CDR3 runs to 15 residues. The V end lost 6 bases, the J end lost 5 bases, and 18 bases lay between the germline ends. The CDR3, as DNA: TGTGCCAGCAGGGAAGGGCAGGGGAATCTAGATACGCAGTATTTT. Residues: CASREGQGNLDTQYF. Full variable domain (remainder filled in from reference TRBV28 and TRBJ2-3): DVKVTQSSRYLVKRTGEKVFLECVQDMDHENMFWYRQDPGLGLRLIYFSYDVKMKEKGDIPEGYSVSREKKERFSLILESASTNQTSMYLCASREGQGNLDTQYFGPGTRLTVL.

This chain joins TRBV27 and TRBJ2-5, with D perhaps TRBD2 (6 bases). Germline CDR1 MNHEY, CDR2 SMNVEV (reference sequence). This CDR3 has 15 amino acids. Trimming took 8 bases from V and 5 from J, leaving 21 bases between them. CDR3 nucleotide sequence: TGTGCCAGCCGGACCTTGGGGGGATCAGCGGAGACCCAGTACTTC. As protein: CASRTLGGSAETQYF.

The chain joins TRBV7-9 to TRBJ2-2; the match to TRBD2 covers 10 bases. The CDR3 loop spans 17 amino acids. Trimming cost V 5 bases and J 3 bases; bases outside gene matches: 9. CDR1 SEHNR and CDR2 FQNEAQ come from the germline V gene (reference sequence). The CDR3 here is CASSETRTSGYTGELFF. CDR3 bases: TGTGCCAGCAGCGAAACTCGGACTAGCGGTTACACCGGGGAGCTGTTTTTT.

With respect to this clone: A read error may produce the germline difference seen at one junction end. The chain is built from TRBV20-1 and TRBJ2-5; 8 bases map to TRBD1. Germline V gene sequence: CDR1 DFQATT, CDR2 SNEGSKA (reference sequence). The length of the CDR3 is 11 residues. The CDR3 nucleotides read TGCAGTGCTAGATTCACAGGGGGACATGACTTC. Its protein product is CSARFTGGHDF.